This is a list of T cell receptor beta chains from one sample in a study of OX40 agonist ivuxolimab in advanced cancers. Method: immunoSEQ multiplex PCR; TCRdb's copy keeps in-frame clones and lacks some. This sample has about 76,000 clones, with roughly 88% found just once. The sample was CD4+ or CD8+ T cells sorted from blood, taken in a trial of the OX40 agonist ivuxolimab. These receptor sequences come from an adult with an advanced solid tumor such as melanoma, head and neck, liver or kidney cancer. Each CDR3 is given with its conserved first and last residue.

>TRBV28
CASSLQGSGAANYGYTF
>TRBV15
CATSRGDRETQYF
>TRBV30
CAWSTGMNTEAFF
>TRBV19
CASRWGDTQYF
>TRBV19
CASGRAQALNTEAFF
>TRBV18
CASSPGTGGTDTQYF
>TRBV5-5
CASSLTGPSTYEQYF
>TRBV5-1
CASSLGTGPYEQYF
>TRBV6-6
CASRSTSGTDTQYF
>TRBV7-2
CASSPGLASDTQYF
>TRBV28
CASSSTHTGSGQPQHF
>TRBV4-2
CASSQGGSGPYEQYF
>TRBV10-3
CAISERTSSSPGEQFF
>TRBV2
CARAGGAGTDTQYF
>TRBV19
CASSTTSGRTRGTQYF
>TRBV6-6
CASSSSWGGTGNF
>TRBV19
CASSPGGSSYNEQFF
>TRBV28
CASSRQGRGNQPQHF
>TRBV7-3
CASSPGQGVGGELFF
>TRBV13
CASSSWGGTAKNIQYF
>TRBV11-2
CASSSLTSGTLNEQFF
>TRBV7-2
CASSLSGPNEQFF
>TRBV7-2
CASSLMSSGHTDTQYF
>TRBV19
CASTQIRGTTGELFF
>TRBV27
CASSLSGRDRGLAGALHEQYF
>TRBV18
CASSGDTNQPQHF
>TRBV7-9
CASSTYRGQETQYF
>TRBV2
CASSAGLGGSYEQYF
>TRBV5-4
CASSFGSSYNEQFF
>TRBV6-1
CASSHPRQGSYGYTF
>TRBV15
CATSRDGIASRNEQFF
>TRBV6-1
CASSALAGPSTDTQYF
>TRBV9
CASSPSGRENTGELFF
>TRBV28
CSIHPGTLADEQYF